The next 14 T cell receptor beta chains were all read from a single sample in a study of memory CD4+ T cells and cytomegalovirus serostatus. The repertoire was sequenced with immunoSEQ multiplex PCR; TCRdb's copy has only in-frame clones and lacks some. This sample has about 75,000 clones; under 80% occur once, and the top ten carry 2.5% to 3%. The sort gate was single viable CD3+CD4+CD8-CD45RO+ cells for memory CD4+ T cells. Sequencing was done on a sample of memory CD4+ T cells from blood. The receptor set was obtained from an adult in good health and CMV-seropositive.

This clone has just one count. The genes are TRBV30 and TRBJ2-3; 9 nucleotides match TRBD2. Trimming cost V 1 base and J 5 bases; bases outside gene matches: 4. The CDR3 loop spans 14 amino acids. Germline V gives CDR1 GTSNPN, CDR2 SVGIG (reference sequence). The CDR3 DNA reads as TGTGCCTGGAGTGCCGGACTAGCGCTAGATACGCAGTATTTT. Its protein product is CAWSAGLALDTQYF.

The V call is TRBV30, the J call TRBJ1-6, with D maybe TRBD1 (5 bases). The CDR3 totals 13 residues. Deletions cut 8 bases from V and 10 bases from J, with 18 bases between. Germline V gene lookup returns CDR1 GTSNPN and CDR2 SVGIG (reference sequence). The CDR3 sequence is CAAQGQVSSPLHF. The CDR3 DNA reads as TGTGCCGCCCAAGGACAAGTATCCTCACCCCTCCACTTT. The complete variable domain, with remaining parts taken from reference TRBV30 and TRBJ1-6, reads SQTIHQWPATLVQPVGSPLSLECTVEGTSNPNLYWYRQAAGRGLQLLFYSVGIGQISSEVPQNLSASRPQDRQFILSSKKLLLSDSGFYLCAAQGQVSSPLHFGNGTRLTVT.

The CDR3, as DNA: TGTGCCAGCTTGGTGCAGGGGGGTACCTATGGCTACACCTTC. The encoded protein is CASLVQGGTYGYTF. This chain links TRBV2 with TRBJ1-2; TRBD1 agrees at 7 bases. The CDR3 sequence is 14 residues long. J lost 4 bases, V lost 8 bases, and 10 bases had no gene match. Germline CDR1 SNHLY, CDR2 FYNNEI.

The CDR3 here is CASSFSNPRMEKLFF. The DNA of the CDR3 is TGTGCCAGCAGTTTTTCAAACCCGCGAATGGAAAAACTGTTTTTT. The rearrangement joins TRBV6-6 to TRBJ1-4; D is uncertain. This CDR3 is 15 amino acids long. Per the germline V gene, CDR1 is MNHNY and CDR2 is SVGAGI (reference sequence). Between the trimmed V and J ends, which lost 4 bases and 8 bases, there was a span of 17 bases.

This sequence joins TRBV11-2 and TRBJ2-6; D is possibly TRBD1 (5 bases). Trimming left V 5 bases short and J 0 bases short, with 14 bases between. The germline V gene encodes CDR1 SGHAT and CDR2 FQNNGV. The CDR3 has 17 amino acids. Here the CDR3 reads CASSNRFRNSGANVLTF. CDR3 in DNA: TGTGCCAGCAGCAACAGGTTCAGGAACTCTGGGGCCAACGTCCTGACTTTC.

The genes are TRBV5-6 and TRBJ2-7; 10 nucleotides agree with TRBD2. The V gene end was trimmed by 7 bases and the J gene end by 3 bases; junction bases not matched to a gene: 10. This CDR3 is built from 15 residues. The V gene's germline CDR1 is SGHDT and CDR2 YYEEEE. The CDR3 loop reads CASANSGRYDYEQYV. The DNA of the CDR3 is TGTGCCAGCGCCAATAGCGGGAGGTATGACTACGAGCAGTACGTC.

This clone has more than one count but fewer than ten. The genes are TRBV9 and TRBJ1-2; 9 bases are shared with TRBD1. Germline V CDR1 and CDR2: SGDLS, YYNGEE. This CDR3 has 14 residues. V shed 3 bases, J shed 12 bases, and the junction held 12 bases outside the gene matches. The CDR3 loop reads CASSDRQGGLWDTF. CDR3 sequence (DNA): TGTGCCAGCAGCGATCGACAGGGGGGTCTATGGGACACCTTC.

This chain links TRBV2 with TRBJ2-2; no definite D call. The V end was cut by 2 bases, the J end by 3 bases, with 10 bases between. The germline CDR1 and CDR2 sequences are SNHLY and FYNNEI. The CDR3 consists of 15 residues. The CDR3 DNA sequence: TGTGCCAGCAGTGAAAGTCTCCCGGACACCGGGGAGCTGTTTTTT. Translation gives CASSESLPDTGELFF.

The J gene is TRBJ1-2, the V gene TRBV2, with TRBD1 matching over 7 bases. This CDR3 comprises 12 residues. The V gene's germline CDR1 is SNHLY and CDR2 FYNNEI. Losses at the gene ends were 11 bases for V and 2 bases for J; bases not matched to a gene: 5. The CDR3 coding sequence is TGTGCCCAGGGGGAGGGGAACTATGGCTACACCTTC. Amino acids: CAQGEGNYGYTF.

The chain has TRBV11-2 and TRBJ1-6; a possible D gene is TRBD1 (6 bases). CDR1 SGHAT and CDR2 FQNNGV come from the germline V gene. This CDR3 is 17 amino acids long. The V and J ends lost 0 bases and 2 bases respectively, with 11 bases between them. The CDR3 is CASSLDSWTAYNSPLHF. In DNA, the CDR3 is TGTGCCAGCAGCTTAGACTCGTGGACAGCCTATAATTCACCCCTCCACTTT.

About this clone itself: This sample also contains other DNA sequences that code for the same CDR3. This chain connects TRBV5-1 to TRBJ2-3; either TRBD1 or TRBD2 may fit D (5 bases each). This CDR3 has 14 residues. Germline CDR1 SGHRS, CDR2 YFSETQ. V was clipped by 0 bases and J by 2 bases, with 7 bases between them. DNA of the CDR3: TGCGCCAGCAGCTTGGGGGGGTACACAGATACGCAGTATTTT. Translated: CASSLGGYTDTQYF.

The CDR3 region is CASSSLAGSNEKLFF. In DNA, the CDR3 is TGTGCCAGCAGCTCCTTAGCAGGATCGAATGAAAAACTGTTTTTT. V usage is TRBV7-2 and J usage is TRBJ1-4; no definite D call. This CDR3 has 15 residues. The germline gives CDR1 SGHTA, CDR2 FQGNSA. V lost 4 bases to trimming and J lost 5 bases, with 14 bases between them.

The rearrangement joins TRBV30 to TRBJ2-5, with D perhaps matching TRBD1 or TRBD2 (6 bases each). V was cut by 5 bases and J by 5 bases, with 18 bases left in between. The CDR3 contains 14 residues. Germline V gene data show CDR1 as GTSNPN and CDR2 as SVGIG (reference sequence). The CDR3 DNA reads TGTGCCTGGGCGAAAGGGGGGCAGTTTGAGACCCAGTACTTC. It codes for CAWAKGGQFETQYF.

The J gene is TRBJ2-7, the V gene TRBV29-1; 9 nucleotides match TRBD1. V was clipped by 6 bases and J by 5 bases; unmatched bases: 5. CDR1 is SQVTM and CDR2 is ANQGSEA in the germline V gene. The CDR3 runs 12 residues. The DNA for the CDR3 is TGCAGCGTCTTACAGGGGGCGGACGAGCAGTACGTC. Its translation: CSVLQGADEQYV.